This TCR beta chain was identified during a study of blood T cells in healthy people across ages. The CDR3 consists of 14 residues. Per germline, CDR1 LGHNA and CDR2 YSLEER. The V and J ends lost 3 bases and 10 bases respectively, with 16 bases between them. Study-wide findings and caveats: The fall in TCR beta diversity per million T cells was roughly linear with age.

Alongside a J-beta primer mix, a sample-barcoded 5' primer served in a second PCR lasting roughly 7 to 12 cycles. TCRdb recomputed calls from the 5' RACE reads with MiXCR, one row per CDR3 protein. Among about 1,400,000 distinct CDR3 sequences listed, around 55% were seen once. In the case of this clonotype: Its antigen is still unknown.

This TCR was recovered from a man aged 18 to 29 in good health. The genes are TRBV4-3 and TRBJ2-1; D remains unclear. The sequencing sample was made of blood. As DNA, the CDR3 is TGCGCCAGCAGCCAGGATCACACGGGCCGCGAGCAGTTCTTC. Its translation: CASSQDHTGREQFF.